This TCR beta chain was observed in a study of T cell responses to AZD1222 COVID-19 vaccine. Study-wide findings and caveats: White British people made up most donors, females outnumbered males, and clonal diversity was possibly underestimated. Seropositive status at baseline applied to only five or six AZD1222 recipients. Nearly half of spike-specific TCRs reportedly go after variant regions that carry no mutations. A rise in Spike-specific TCR breadth and depth followed two AZD1222 doses.

Using immunoSEQ multiplex PCR, the repertoire was profiled, and TCRdb retains in-frame clones only, with some absent. The sample has more than 85,000 clones, about 88% seen once. About this clone: Antigen specificity is unknown.

This CDR3 has 13 residues. V was clipped by 6 bases and J by 5 bases; unmatched bases: 4. Germline CDR1 ENHRY, CDR2 SYGVKD. Sequencing used peripheral blood, obtained on day 0 of AZD1222 vaccination. This rearrangement joins TRBV10-3 to TRBJ2-1; 7 bases map to TRBD2. The source of this sequence is an adult in good health. The CDR3 sequence is CAISGTTDNEQFF. DNA of the CDR3: TGTGCCATCAGCGGGACTACTGACAATGAGCAGTTCTTC.